The 11 T cell receptor beta chains below all came from one sample that was sequenced in a study of blood T cell repertoires in COVID-19. Here immunoSEQ multiplex PCR was the method, and the copy in TCRdb shows in-frame clones only, minus some. In the table there are fewer than 500,000 clones, 70% to 85% of which are singletons. The sample comprised peripheral blood. Source of these receptors: a human donor with acute or convalescent COVID-19. The donor label of this sample is uncertain.

V is TRBV18 and J is TRBJ1-5, with 9 bases that match TRBD1. Per germline, CDR1 KGHSH and CDR2 LQKENI. The V segment lost 2 bases and the J segment 9 bases; nucleotides outside the gene matches: 5. The CDR3 runs to 14 residues. As DNA, the CDR3 is TGTGCCAGCTCACCAAACAGGGGGCCATTGCCCCAGCATTTT. Amino acids: CASSPNRGPLPQHF.

This clone has only a few counts. This rearrangement joins TRBV28 to TRBJ2-3; a possible D gene is TRBD2 (5 bases). The CDR3 consists of 16 residues. Trimming took off 1 base at V and 2 bases at J, with 13 bases between the two ends. Germline CDR1 MDHEN, CDR2 SYDVKM. The CDR3 protein is CASSLSGRGHTDTQYF. CDR3 sequence (DNA): TGTGCCAGCAGTTTATCCGGACGAGGGCACACAGATACGCAGTATTTT.

V usage is TRBV7-9 and J usage is TRBJ2-3, with D possibly TRBD2 on 6 matching bases. Germline CDR1 is SEHNR and CDR2 is FQNEAQ (reference sequence). CDR3 length: 15 amino acids. Trimming cost V 2 bases and J 3 bases, with 12 bases left between them. CDR3 sequence reads: CASSLWRRGTDTQYF. The DNA of the CDR3 is TGTGCCAGCAGCTTATGGCGGAGGGGTACAGATACGCAGTATTTT. Supplemented by reference TRBV7-9 and TRBJ2-3, the full variable domain reads DTGVSQNPRHKITKRGQNVTFRCDPISEHNRLYWYRQTLGQGPEFLTYFQNEAQLEKSRLLSDRFSAERPKGSFSTLEIQRTEQGDSAMYLCASSLWRRGTDTQYFGPGTRLTVL.

This clone was observed a few times. The J gene is TRBJ1-1, the V gene TRBV7-9, with 7 bases matching TRBD1. The CDR3 contains 14 residues. After removal of 5 bases from V and 0 bases from J, the junction contained 3 bases not matched to a gene. CDR1 and CDR2 from the germline V gene are SEHNR and FQNEAQ (reference sequence). The CDR3 sequence is CASSKGGLNTEAFF. CDR3 DNA: TGTGCCAGCAGCAAAGGGGGCTTGAACACTGAAGCTTTCTTT.

The rearrangement links TRBV27 to TRBJ1-6; 8 bases align to TRBD1. The length of the CDR3 is 14 residues. V dropped 4 bases and J dropped 9; count of bases not matched to a gene: 5. CDR1 MNHEY and CDR2 SMNVEV come from the germline V gene (reference sequence). Written as DNA, the CDR3 is TGTGCCAGCAGTTCCGGGACAGGTTCTTCACCCCTCCACTTT. Protein product: CASSSGTGSSPLHF.

The rearrangement links TRBV5-1 to TRBJ1-1; 7 bases map to TRBD1. The CDR3 extends over 14 amino acids. V was pared by 5 bases and J by 4 bases, with 8 bases of the junction left unmatched. Germline assignment: CDR1 SGHRS and CDR2 YFSETQ. CDR3 amino acids: CASSRNTGVTEAFF. The CDR3 DNA is TGCGCCAGCAGTCGCAACACAGGGGTCACTGAAGCTTTCTTT.

Details on this clone: Distinct nucleotide sequences in the sample also encode this CDR3. The chain uses TRBV2 and TRBJ1-1; 7 bases are shared with TRBD1. The germline CDR1 and CDR2 sequences are SNHLY and FYNNEI. Losses at the gene ends were 6 bases for V and 4 bases for J; bases not matched to a gene: 8. The CDR3 extends over 14 amino acids. The CDR3 spells CASSAGGSRTEAFF. Here the CDR3 DNA reads TGTGCCAGCAGCGCAGGGGGGAGTCGCACTGAAGCTTTCTTT. Filled out from reference TRBV2 and TRBJ1-1, the complete variable domain reads EPEVTQTPSHQVTQMGQEVILRCVPISNHLYFYWYRQILGQKVEFLVSFYNNEISEKSEIFDDQFSVERPDGSNFTLKIRSTKLEDSAMYFCASSAGGSRTEAFFGQGTRLTVV.

As for this clone: This specimen includes other DNA sequences encoding the same CDR3. The V and J genes are TRBV2 and TRBJ1-6, with D perhaps matching TRBD1 (5 bases). Per the germline V gene, CDR1 is SNHLY and CDR2 is FYNNEI. Trimming took 7 bases from V and 6 from J, leaving 13 bases between them. The CDR3 runs 14 residues. The CDR3 loop is CASTREGSNSPLHF. In nucleotides, the CDR3 is TGTGCCAGCACCAGGGAAGGTTCTAATTCACCCCTCCACTTT.

The gene calls are TRBV6-5 and TRBJ1-2, with D maybe TRBD1 (6 bases). Trimming cost V 5 bases and J 4 bases, with 17 bases left between them. The CDR3 is 15 amino acids. Germline loops: CDR1 MNHEY, CDR2 SVGAGI. CDR3 amino acids: CASSPLWGQGYGYTF. CDR3 bases: TGTGCCAGCAGTCCACTGTGGGGGCAGGGCTATGGCTACACCTTC.

The chain is built from TRBV7-2 and TRBJ2-7; possible D gene TRBD2, 6 bases. V was shortened by 1 base and J by 3 bases, with 7 bases between the two germline ends. The CDR3 has 13 residues. Germline V gene data show CDR1 as SGHTA and CDR2 as FQGNSA. CDR3 coding DNA: TGTGCCAGCAGCTTAGGACTAGGCTACGAGCAGTACTTC. This gives the protein CASSLGLGYEQYF.

This clone was seen a handful of times. This sequence joins TRBV19 and TRBJ1-1; the D gene is possibly TRBD1 (5 bases). The CDR3 sequence is 15 residues long. Germline V gives CDR1 LNHDA, CDR2 SQIVND (reference sequence). V lost 4 bases, J lost 1 base, and 13 bases lay in between. In DNA, the CDR3 is TGTGCCAGTAGTACGGAGGGGAAGCGGAACACTGAAGCTTTCTTT. The encoded protein is CASSTEGKRNTEAFF.